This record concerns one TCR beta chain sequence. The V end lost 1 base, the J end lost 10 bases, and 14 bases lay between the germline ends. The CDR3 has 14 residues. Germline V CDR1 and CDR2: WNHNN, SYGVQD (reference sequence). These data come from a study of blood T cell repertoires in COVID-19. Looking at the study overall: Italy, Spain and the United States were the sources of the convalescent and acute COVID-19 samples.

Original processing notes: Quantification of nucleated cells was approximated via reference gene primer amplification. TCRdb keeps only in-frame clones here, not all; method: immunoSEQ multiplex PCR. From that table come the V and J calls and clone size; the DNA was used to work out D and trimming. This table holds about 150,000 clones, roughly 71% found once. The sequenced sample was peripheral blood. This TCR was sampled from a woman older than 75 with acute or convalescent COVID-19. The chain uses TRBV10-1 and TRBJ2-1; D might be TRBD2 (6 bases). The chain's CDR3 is CASSEFMEGREQFF. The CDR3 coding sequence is TGCGCCAGCAGTGAGTTTATGGAGGGAAGAGAGCAGTTCTTC.